This entry features one TCR beta chain sequence. Its specificity is unknown. The ends were cut back, 5 bases at V and 4 bases at J, with 14 bases in the middle. The germline V gene encodes CDR1 SGHAT and CDR2 FQNNGV. CDR3 size: 14 residues. The data originate from a study of blood T cells in healthy people across ages. A J-beta primer mix and a sample-barcoded 5' primer were used in a second PCR of roughly 7 to 12 cycles. Each CDR3 protein is one row after TCRdb ran MiXCR on the 5' RACE reads. Seen here are about 580,000 distinct CDR3 sequences, roughly 43% observed once, and the top ten hold roughly 24%. Study-level results: Estimates of total diversity, which came from one million sequenced T cells, were considered to be underestimates.

The TCR comes from an elderly man in good health. Sequenced input: blood. The genes are TRBV11-2 and TRBJ1-1; D perhaps matches TRBD1 (5 bases). The CDR3 nucleotides read TGTGCCAGCAGCAATAGGGCAGGGAGCACTGAAGCTTTCTTT. As protein: CASSNRAGSTEAFF.